This T cell receptor (beta chain) was found in a study of technical replicates of blood from a few donors. This CDR3 spans 14 amino acids. The V gene's germline CDR1 is MDHEN and CDR2 SYDVKM. V was shortened by 3 bases and J by 6 bases, with 14 bases between the two germline ends. The sample holds one count of this clone. Measured with immunoSEQ multiplex PCR; TCRdb has only the in-frame clones, and not every one. This sample has about 88,000 clones, with 90% to 95% found just once. This sequence originates from a human donor in good health. Sequencing used T cells isolated from PBMCs. This chain joins TRBV28 and TRBJ1-2, with D unclear. The DNA for the CDR3 is TGTGCCAGCAGTTTGGCGGGAATGGGTGATGGCTACACCTTC. As protein: CASSLAGMGDGYTF.